This T cell receptor beta chain comes out of a study of T cells in tuberculosis. On the study more broadly: This South African cohort compared adolescents with or without latent tuberculosis against adults with active tuberculosis.

Details on this clone: Its antigen is currently unknown.

The CDR3 loop spans 14 amino acids. J lost 10 bases, V lost 5 bases, and 11 bases had no gene match. From germline, CDR1 is SGHRS and CDR2 YFSETQ. Libraries were prepared by immunoSEQ multiplex PCR; TCRdb keeps only in-frame clonotypes and omits some of them. The sample gives fewer than 35,000 clones, roughly 94% of which show up once; approximately 8% is in the top ten. General study points: Active tuberculosis alpha repertoires lay closer to GMM-specific TCRs than controls'. GEM motif frequencies gave 55% to 75% accuracy; the GMM repertoire gave roughly 90%. Smaller alpha distances in active tuberculosis partly reflected shorter CDR3-alpha lengths.

The receptor was isolated from a donor aged 5-35 years with latent tuberculosis or without tuberculosis infection. This chain connects TRBV5-1 to TRBJ2-1; TRBD2 matches 8 bases. Source material: PBMCs. The CDR3 here is CASSEGLAGSEQFF. CDR3 in DNA: TGCGCCAGCAGTGAAGGACTAGCAGGGTCGGAGCAGTTCTTC.